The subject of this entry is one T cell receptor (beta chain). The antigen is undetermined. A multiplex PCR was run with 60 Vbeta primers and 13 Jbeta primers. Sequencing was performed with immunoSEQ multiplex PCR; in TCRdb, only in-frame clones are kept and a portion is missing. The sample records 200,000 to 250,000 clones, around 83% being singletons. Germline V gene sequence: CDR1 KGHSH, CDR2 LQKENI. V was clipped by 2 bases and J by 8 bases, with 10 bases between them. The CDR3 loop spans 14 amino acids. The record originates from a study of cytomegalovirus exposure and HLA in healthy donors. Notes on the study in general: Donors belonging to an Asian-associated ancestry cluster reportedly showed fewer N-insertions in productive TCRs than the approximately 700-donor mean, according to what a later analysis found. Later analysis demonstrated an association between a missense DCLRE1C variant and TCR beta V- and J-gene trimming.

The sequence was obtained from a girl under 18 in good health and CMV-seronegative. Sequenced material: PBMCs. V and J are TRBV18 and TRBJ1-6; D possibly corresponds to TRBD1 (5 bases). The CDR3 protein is CASSPGAQDSPLHF. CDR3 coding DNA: TGTGCCAGCTCACCAGGGGCTCAGGATTCACCCCTCCACTTT.